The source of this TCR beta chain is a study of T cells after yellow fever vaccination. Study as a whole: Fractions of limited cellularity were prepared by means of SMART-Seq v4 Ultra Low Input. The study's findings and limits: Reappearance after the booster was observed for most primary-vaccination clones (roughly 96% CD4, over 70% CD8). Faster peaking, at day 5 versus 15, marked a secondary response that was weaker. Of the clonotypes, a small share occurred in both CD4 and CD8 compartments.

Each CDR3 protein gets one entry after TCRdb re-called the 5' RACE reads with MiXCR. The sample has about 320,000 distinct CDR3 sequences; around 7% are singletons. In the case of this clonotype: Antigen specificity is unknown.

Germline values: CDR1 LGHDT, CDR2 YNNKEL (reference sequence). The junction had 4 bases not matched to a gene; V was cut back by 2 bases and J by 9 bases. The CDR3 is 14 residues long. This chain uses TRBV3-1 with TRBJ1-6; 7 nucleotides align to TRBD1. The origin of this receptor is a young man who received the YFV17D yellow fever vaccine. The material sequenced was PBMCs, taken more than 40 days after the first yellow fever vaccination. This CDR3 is CASSQPGGGSPLHF. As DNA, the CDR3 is TGTGCCAGCAGCCAACCAGGGGGAGGTTCACCCCTCCACTTT. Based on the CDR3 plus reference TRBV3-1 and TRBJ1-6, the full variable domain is DTAVSQTPKYLVTQMGNDKSIKCEQNLGHDTMYWYKQDSKKFLKIMFSYNNKELIINETVPNRFSPKSPDKAHLNLHINSLELGDSAVYFCASSQPGGGSPLHFGNGTRLTVT.